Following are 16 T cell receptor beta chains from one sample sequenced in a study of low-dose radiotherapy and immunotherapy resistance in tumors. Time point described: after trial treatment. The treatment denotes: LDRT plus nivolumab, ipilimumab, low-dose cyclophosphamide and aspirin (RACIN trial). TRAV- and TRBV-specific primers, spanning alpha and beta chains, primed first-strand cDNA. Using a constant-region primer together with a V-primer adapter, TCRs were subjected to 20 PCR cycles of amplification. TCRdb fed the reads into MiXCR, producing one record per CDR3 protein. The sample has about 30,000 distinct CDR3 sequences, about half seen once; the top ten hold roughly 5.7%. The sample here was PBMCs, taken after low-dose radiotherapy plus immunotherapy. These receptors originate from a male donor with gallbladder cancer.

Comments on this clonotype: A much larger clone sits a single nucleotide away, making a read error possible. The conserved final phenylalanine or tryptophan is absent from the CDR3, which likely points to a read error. In DNA form, the CDR3 reads TGTGCCAGCAGTACAACCGGCCTTGGGCGGGAGTGGGCCTACGAGCAGTACCTC. Translation: CASSTTGLGREWAYEQYL. The chain is built from TRBV12-3 or TRBV12-4 and TRBJ2-7, with 7 bases lining up with TRBD2. J was trimmed by 2 bases and V by 5 bases; bases with no gene match: 18. The CDR3 consists of 18 residues.

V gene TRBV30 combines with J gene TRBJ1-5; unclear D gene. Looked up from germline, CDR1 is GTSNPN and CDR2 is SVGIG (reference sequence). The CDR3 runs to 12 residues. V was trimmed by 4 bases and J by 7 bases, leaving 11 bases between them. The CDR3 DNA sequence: TGTGCCTGGACCCTAAACGGGCAGCCCCAGCATTTT. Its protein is CAWTLNGQPQHF.

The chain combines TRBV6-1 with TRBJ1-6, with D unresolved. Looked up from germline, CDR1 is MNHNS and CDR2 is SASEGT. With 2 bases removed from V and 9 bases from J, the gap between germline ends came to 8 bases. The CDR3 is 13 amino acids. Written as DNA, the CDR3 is TGTGCCAGCAGTGAACAAGAGGCTTCACCCCTCCACTTT. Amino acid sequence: CASSEQEASPLHF.

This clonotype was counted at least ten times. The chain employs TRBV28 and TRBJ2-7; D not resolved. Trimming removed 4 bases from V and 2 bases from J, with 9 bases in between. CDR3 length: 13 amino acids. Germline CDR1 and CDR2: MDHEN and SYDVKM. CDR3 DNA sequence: TGTGCCAGCAGTTCGGACGCAACCTACGAGCAGTACTTC. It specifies CASSSDATYEQYF.

The CDR3 region has the DNA TGTGCCAGCAACCTGGCTGGCAGGGGCTCTGGGGGCTACACCTTC. Protein sequence: CASNLAGRGSGGYTF. V and J are TRBV5-5 and TRBJ1-2; possible D gene TRBD1, 6 bases. The CDR3 extends over 15 amino acids. V was trimmed by 6 bases and J by 8 bases, leaving 23 bases between them. CDR1 is SGHKS, CDR2 YYEKEE, per germline (reference sequence).

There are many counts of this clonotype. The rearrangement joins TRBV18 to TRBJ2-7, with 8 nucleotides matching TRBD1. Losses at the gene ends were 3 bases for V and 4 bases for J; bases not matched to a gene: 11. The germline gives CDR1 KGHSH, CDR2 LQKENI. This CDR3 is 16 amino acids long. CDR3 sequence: CASSPSSTGAGYEQYF. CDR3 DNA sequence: TGTGCCAGCTCACCCTCGTCGACAGGGGCCGGATACGAGCAGTACTTC.

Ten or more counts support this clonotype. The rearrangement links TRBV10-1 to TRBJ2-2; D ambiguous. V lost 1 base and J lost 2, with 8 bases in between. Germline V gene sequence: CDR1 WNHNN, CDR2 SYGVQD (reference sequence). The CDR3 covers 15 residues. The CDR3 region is CASSEYPDNTGELFF. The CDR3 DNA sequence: TGCGCCAGCAGTGAGTATCCGGACAACACCGGGGAGCTGTTTTTT.

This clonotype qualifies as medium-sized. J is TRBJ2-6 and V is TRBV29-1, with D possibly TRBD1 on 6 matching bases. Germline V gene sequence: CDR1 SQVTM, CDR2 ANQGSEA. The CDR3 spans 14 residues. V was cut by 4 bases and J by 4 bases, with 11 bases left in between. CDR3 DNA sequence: TGCAGCGTTGTGGGGGCGGACGGGGCCAACGTCCTGACTTTC. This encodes CSVVGADGANVLTF.

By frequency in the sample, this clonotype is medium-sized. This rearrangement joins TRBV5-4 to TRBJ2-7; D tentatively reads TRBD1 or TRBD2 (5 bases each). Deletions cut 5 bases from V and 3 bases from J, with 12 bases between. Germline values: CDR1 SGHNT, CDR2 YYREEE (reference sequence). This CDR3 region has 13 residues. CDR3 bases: TGTGCCAGCAGTTCGGGGCGAAACTACGAGCAGTACTTC. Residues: CASSSGRNYEQYF.

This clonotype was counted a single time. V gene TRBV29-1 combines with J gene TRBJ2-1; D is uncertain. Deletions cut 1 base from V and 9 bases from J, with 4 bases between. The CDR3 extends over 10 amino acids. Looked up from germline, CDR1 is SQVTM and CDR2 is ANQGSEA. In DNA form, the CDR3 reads TGCAGCGTTGAAGTCGGTGAGCAGTTCTTC. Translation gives CSVEVGEQFF.

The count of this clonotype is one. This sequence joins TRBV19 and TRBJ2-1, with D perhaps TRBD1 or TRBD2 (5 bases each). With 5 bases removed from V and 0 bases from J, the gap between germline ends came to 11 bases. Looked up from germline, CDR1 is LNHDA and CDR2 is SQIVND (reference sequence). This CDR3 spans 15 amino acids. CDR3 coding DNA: TGTGCCAGTAGTTTTCCAGGGAGCTCCTACAATGAGCAGTTCTTC. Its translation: CASSFPGSSYNEQFF. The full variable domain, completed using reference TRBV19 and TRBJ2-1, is DGGITQSPKYLFRKEGQNVTLSCEQNLNHDAMYWYRQDPGQGLRLIYYSQIVNDFQKGDIAEGYSVSREKKESFPLTVTSAQKNPTAFYLCASSFPGSSYNEQFFGPGTRLTVL.

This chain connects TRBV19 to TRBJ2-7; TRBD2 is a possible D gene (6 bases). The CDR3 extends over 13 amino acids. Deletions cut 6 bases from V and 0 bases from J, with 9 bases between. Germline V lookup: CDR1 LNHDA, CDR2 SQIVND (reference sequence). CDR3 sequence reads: CASRPGSSYEQYF. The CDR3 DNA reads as TGTGCCAGTAGACCCGGGAGCTCCTACGAGCAGTACTTC.

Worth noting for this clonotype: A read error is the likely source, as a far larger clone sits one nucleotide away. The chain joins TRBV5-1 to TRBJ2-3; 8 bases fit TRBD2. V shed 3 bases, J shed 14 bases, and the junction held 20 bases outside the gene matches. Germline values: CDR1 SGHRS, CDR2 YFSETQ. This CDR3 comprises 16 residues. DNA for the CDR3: TGCGCCAGCAGCTGGGGACTAGACCGACACACCGGGGAGCTGTATTTT. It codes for CASSWGLDRHTGELYF.

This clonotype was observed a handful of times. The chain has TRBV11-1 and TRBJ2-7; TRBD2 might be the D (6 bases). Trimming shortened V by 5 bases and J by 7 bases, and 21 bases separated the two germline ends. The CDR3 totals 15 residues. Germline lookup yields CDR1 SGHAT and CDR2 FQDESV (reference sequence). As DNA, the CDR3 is TGTGCCAGCAGCCCCTGGACTACTACTGGACTGGAGCAGTACTTC. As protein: CASSPWTTTGLEQYF.

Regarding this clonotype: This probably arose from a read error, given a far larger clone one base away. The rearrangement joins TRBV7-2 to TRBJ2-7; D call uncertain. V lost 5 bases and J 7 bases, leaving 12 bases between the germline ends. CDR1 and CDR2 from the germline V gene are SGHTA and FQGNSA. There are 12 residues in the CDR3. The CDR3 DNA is TGTGCCAGCAGCCCGAATTACAATGAGCAGTACTTC. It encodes CASSPNYNEQYF.

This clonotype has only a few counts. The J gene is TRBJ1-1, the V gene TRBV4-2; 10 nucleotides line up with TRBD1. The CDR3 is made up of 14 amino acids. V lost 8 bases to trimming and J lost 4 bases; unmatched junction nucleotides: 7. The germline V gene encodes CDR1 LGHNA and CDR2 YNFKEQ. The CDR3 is CASARDRGLTEAFF. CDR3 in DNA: TGTGCCAGCGCGCGAGACAGGGGGCTCACTGAAGCTTTCTTT.